These T cell receptor beta chains were read from a single sample in a study of T cells in Graves' hyperthyroidism and ophthalmopathy. TCRdb used MiXCR to reprocess the multiplex PCR reads, holding one entry per CDR3 protein. Of 530,000 or so distinct CDR3 sequences in the sample, around 22% were seen once. The sequenced sample consisted of blood. The receptors here all came from a woman in her twenties or thirties with Graves' ophthalmopathy. Both conserved end residues are part of each CDR3. The D gene is left open where the match is weak. Size is omitted from some rows. Given values are once, few, many or a class for expanded clones.

size,J,V,D,CDR3,DNA
many,TRBJ2-7,TRBV7-8,.,CASSQRVGTPYEQYF,TGTGCCAGCAGCCAACGGGTAGGGACACCCTACGAGCAGTACTTC
many,TRBJ2-2,TRBV19,.,CASRPEYTGELFF,TGTGCCAGTAGACCGGAGTACACCGGGGAGCTGTTTTTT
many,TRBJ1-3,TRBV6-5,.,CASSYSLPTGNTIYF,TGTGCCAGCAGTTACTCCCTCCCGACTGGAAACACCATATATTTT
many,TRBJ1-2,TRBV12-3/TRBV12-4,TRBD1,CASRLEGAGGYTF,TGTGCCAGCCGCTTGGAGGGGGCGGGTGGCTACACCTTC
.,TRBJ1-5,TRBV4-1,.,CASSHPVRGQPQHF,TGCGCCAGCAGCCACCCCGTCAGGGGTCAGCCCCAGCATTTT
.,TRBJ2-7,TRBV6-2/TRBV6-3,TRBD2,CASSPSWREPYEQYF,TGTGCCAGCAGTCCCTCTTGGCGGGAGCCCTACGAGCAGTACTTC
.,TRBJ2-5,TRBV20-1,TRBD2,CSAKLGLAGETTRETQYF,TGCAGTGCTAAACTGGGACTAGCGGGGGAAACCACACGGGAGACCCAGTACTTC
many,TRBJ1-2,TRBV5-1,TRBD1,CASSLAGTGVGYTF,TGCGCCAGCAGCTTGGCCGGGACAGGGGTTGGCTACACCTTC
many,TRBJ1-1,TRBV12-3/TRBV12-4,.,CASSRVGFF,TGTGCCAGCAGTCGTGTTGGTTTCTTT
many,TRBJ2-5,TRBV7-9,TRBD2,CASSRGGVQETQYF,TGTGCCAGCAGTCGCGGGGGAGTGCAAGAGACCCAGTACTTC
.,TRBJ1-1,TRBV28,TRBD1,CARPGQQNTEAFF,TGTGCCAGACCGGGACAGCAGAACACTGAAGCTTTCTTT
many,TRBJ2-7,TRBV6-1,.,CASSEGPISYEQYF,TGTGCCAGCAGTGAAGGACCGATCTCCTACGAGCAGTACTTC
few,TRBJ1-1,TRBV6-1,.,CAGSTGGGTEAFF,TGTGCCGGGTCAACGGGAGGTGGCACTGAAGCTTTCTTT
many,TRBJ1-2,TRBV12-3/TRBV12-4,TRBD1,CASSLGTGGVYGYTF,TGTGCCAGCAGTTTAGGGACAGGGGGCGTGTATGGCTACACCTTC
many,TRBJ1-5,TRBV19,TRBD1,CASSIGTGDQPQHF,TGTGCCAGTAGTATTGGGACAGGTGATCAGCCCCAGCATTTT
many,TRBJ2-2,TRBV24-1,.,CATSDPPRQTNTGELFF,TGTGCCACCAGTGACCCCCCCCGACAGACGAACACCGGGGAGCTGTTTTTT
.,TRBJ2-7,TRBV20-1,.,CSPTRDTYEQYF,TGCAGTCCAACCCGGGACACTTACGAGCAGTACTTC
many,TRBJ2-2,TRBV4-2,TRBD1,CASSQAQGANTGELFF,TGTGCCAGCAGCCAAGCTCAGGGGGCGAACACCGGGGAGCTGTTTTTT
many,TRBJ2-7,TRBV18,TRBD1,CASATGTGNYEQYF,TGTGCCAGCGCAACCGGGACAGGGAACTACGAGCAGTACTTC
.,TRBJ2-7,TRBV27,.,CASSTPSSKQYF,TGTGCCAGCAGTACCCCCTCCTCCAAGCAGTACTTC
.,TRBJ2-7,TRBV5-1,.,CASSLGHRENGYEQYF,TGCGCCAGCAGCTTGGGGCATCGGGAGAATGGTTACGAGCAGTACTTC
many,TRBJ2-7,TRBV2,.,CASGLGIVGGYEQYF,TGTGCCAGCGGATTGGGAATTGTAGGAGGCTACGAGCAGTACTTC
.,TRBJ2-7,TRBV20-1,.,CSARPFAYEQYF,TGCAGTGCTAGACCCTTTGCCTACGAGCAGTACTTC
many,TRBJ2-3,TRBV7-3,TRBD2,CASSLRAGGITDTQYF,TGTGCCAGCAGCTTAAGAGCGGGGGGGATCACAGATACGCAGTATTTT
.,TRBJ2-7,TRBV6-1,.,CASRDHRLVNQQYF,TGTGCCAGCAGAGACCACAGACTAGTGAATCAGCAGTACTTC
.,TRBJ2-7,TRBV7-9,TRBD1,CASSVETGPKQYF,TGTGCCAGCAGCGTAGAGACAGGGCCAAAGCAGTACTTC
few,TRBJ1-1,TRBV4-2,TRBD1,CASSQEQGVNTEAFF,TGTGCCAGCAGCCAAGAACAGGGGGTCAACACTGAAGCTTTCTTT
.,TRBJ1-1,TRBV7-9,.,CASFSPLDTEAFF,TGTGCCAGCTTCTCCCCCCTTGACACTGAAGCTTTCTTT
many,TRBJ2-3,TRBV11-2,TRBD2,CASSSPLAVLSTDTQYF,TGTGCCAGCAGCTCCCCCCTAGCGGTCCTTAGCACAGATACGCAGTATTTT
.,TRBJ2-4,TRBV6-1,TRBD1,CASSGLTGGAENIKYF,TGTGCCAGCAGTGGACTGACAGGGGGGGCAGAAAACATTAAGTACTTC
few,TRBJ2-3,TRBV25-1,TRBD2,CASSEGVAGVWTDTQYF,TGTGCCAGCAGTGAAGGGGTAGCGGGAGTTTGGACAGATACGCAGTATTTT
many,TRBJ2-7,TRBV7-9,.,CASSQLGEIYEQYF,TGTGCCAGCAGTCAGCTCGGCGAGATATACGAGCAGTACTTC
many,TRBJ2-5,TRBV7-9,TRBD1,CASSQQGARETQYF,TGTGCCAGCAGCCAACAGGGGGCACGGGAGACCCAGTACTTC
.,TRBJ2-2,TRBV30,.,CAWKIIGWDTGELFF,TGTGCCTGGAAAATTATAGGCTGGGACACCGGGGAGCTGTTTTTT
.,TRBJ1-1,TRBV2,.,CASSEATLGDTEAFF,TGTGCCAGCAGTGAAGCCACACTGGGGGACACTGAAGCTTTCTTT
.,TRBJ1-2,TRBV6-5,.,CASSYSGQGGTNYGYTF,TGTGCCAGCAGTTACTCTGGTCAAGGGGGGACTAACTATGGCTACACCTTC
many,TRBJ2-2,TRBV27,.,CASSLHRPTGELFF,TGTGCCAGCAGTTTACACAGGCCCACCGGGGAGCTGTTTTTT
.,TRBJ2-7,TRBV6-2/TRBV6-3,.,CASSYSIEGNEQYF,TGTGCCAGCAGTTACTCGATAGAGGGTAACGAGCAGTACTTC
many,TRBJ1-1,TRBV6-5,TRBD1,CASSYSGQGRTEAFF,TGTGCCAGCAGTTACTCGGGACAGGGTCGTACTGAAGCTTTCTTT
.,TRBJ1-5,TRBV6-5,.,CASSYSQDNQPQHF,TGTGCCAGCAGTTACTCTCAGGATAATCAGCCCCAGCATTTT
many,TRBJ2-7,TRBV7-2,.,CASSSFQGFNEQYF,TGTGCCAGCAGCTCGTTCCAGGGATTCAACGAGCAGTACTTC
many,TRBJ2-7,TRBV6-5,.,CASSYEAVPSYEQYF,TGTGCCAGCAGTTACGAAGCGGTCCCCTCCTACGAGCAGTACTTC
.,TRBJ2-7,TRBV6-4,TRBD1,CASKTGGVYEQYF,TGTGCCAGCAAGACAGGGGGAGTGTACGAGCAGTACTTC
once,TRBJ2-7,TRBV20-1,.,CSASRPNLGWEQYF,TGCAGTGCTAGTAGGCCTAACCTAGGGTGGGAGCAGTACTTC
many,TRBJ1-2,TRBV28,.,CASSLPGAKGYTF,TGTGCCAGCAGTCTCCCAGGGGCGAAGGGCTACACCTTC
many,TRBJ2-5,TRBV28,TRBD2,CASQLAQRGGGETQYF,TGTGCCAGTCAATTGGCCCAGCGGGGGGGCGGAGAGACCCAGTACTTC
.,TRBJ1-5,TRBV2,TRBD1,CASSEWAGGRSQPQHF,TGTGCCAGCAGTGAATGGGCAGGGGGCAGGAGTCAGCCCCAGCATTTT
many,TRBJ1-1,TRBV7-3,.,CASSWGAATEAFF,TGTGCCAGCAGCTGGGGGGCGGCCACTGAAGCTTTCTTT
.,TRBJ1-2,TRBV14,.,CASSQGPTINYGYTF,TGTGCCAGCAGCCAAGGACCTACGATTAACTATGGCTACACCTTC
many,TRBJ1-5,TRBV19,.,CASSITGHDQPQHF,TGTGCCAGTAGTATTACAGGGCACGATCAGCCCCAGCATTTT
many,TRBJ1-1,TRBV19,.,CASITLRGTEAFF,TGTGCCAGTATTACCCTACGAGGGACTGAAGCTTTCTTT
many,TRBJ2-2,TRBV20-1,TRBD1,CSARAGGQGKAGELFF,TGCAGTGCTAGAGCAGGGGGACAGGGGAAAGCCGGGGAGCTGTTTTTT
.,TRBJ2-7,TRBV30,.,CAWSVHPSYEQYF,TGTGCCTGGAGTGTACACCCCTCCTACGAGCAGTACTTC
many,TRBJ1-2,TRBV9,TRBD1,CASSGGQVSFGDGYTF,TGTGCCAGCAGCGGGGGACAGGTGAGCTTCGGGGATGGCTACACCTTC
many,TRBJ2-7,TRBV6-5,TRBD1,CASRTGTGGYEQYF,TGTGCCAGCAGGACCGGGACAGGGGGCTACGAGCAGTACTTC